This TCR beta chain emerged from a study of naive and memory T cell subsets. Study conclusions and caveats: TCR abundance followed a power law differing between naive and memory subsets. Gini index rose across naive, CM, EM and EMRA in CD4 and CD8. A few larger clonotypes appeared in naive repertoires, especially CD8, possibly memory cells re-expressing CD45RA.

Looked up from germline, CDR1 is MNHEY and CDR2 is SVGAGI. The CDR3 totals 10 residues. V was clipped by 10 bases and J by 9 bases, with 10 bases between them. Comment on this clonotype: As yet, its antigen is unknown.

Four subsets defined by CD45RA and CD27 were sorted after CD3, CD4, CD8 and live/dead staining. Two oligonucleotides, mixed equimolar, formed the beta constant-region primer covering TRBC1 and TRBC2. The ligated cDNA underwent four PCR rounds using SP2 and nested alpha and beta constant-region primers. A 12-nucleotide UMI and the SP2 primer were added to the cDNA 3' end by oligonucleotide ligation. TCRdb reanalysed the UMI-ligation and nested PCR reads using MiXCR and keeps one entry per CDR3 protein. Of roughly 140,000 distinct CDR3 sequences detected, approximately 18% appear once; the ten largest clones hold about 0.57%.

The sequenced sample was naive CD8+ T cells from blood. This TCR came from a human donor in good health. V gene TRBV6-5 combines with J gene TRBJ2-1; the D gene is possibly TRBD2 (6 bases). CDR3 sequence reads: CATTEGEQFF. CDR3 coding DNA: TGTGCCACTACGGAGGGTGAGCAGTTCTTC.